Each of the 31 T cell receptor beta chains below was sequenced from the same sample in a study of blood T cells in healthy people across ages. Through a sample-barcoded 5' primer and a J-beta primer mix, a second PCR was run for roughly 6 to 12 cycles. MiXCR was run by TCRdb on the 5' RACE reads, yielding one entry per CDR3 protein. The sample lists over a million distinct CDR3 sequences; around 55% were seen once. The sequenced sample consisted of blood. Receptors originate from a man younger than 35 in good health.

The chain couples TRBV27 to TRBJ2-5; possibly TRBD1 for D (6 bases). Near its end, the DNA agrees better with TRBJ2-7, so the J call may be wrong. The CDR3 length is 13 residues. CDR1 MNHEY and CDR2 SMNVEV come from the germline V gene (reference sequence). This CDR3 is CASRAGVPYEQYF. CDR3 DNA: TGTGCCAGCCGGGCAGGGGTCCCCTACGAGCAGTACTTC.

As DNA, the CDR3 is TGCGCCAGCAGCCAAGAAATCCGGGACTTCTACAATGAGCAGTTCTTC. This sequence encodes CASSQEIRDFYNEQFF. This chain links TRBV4-1 with TRBJ2-1; tentatively, D is TRBD2 (6 bases). CDR3 length: 16 residues. Looked up from germline, CDR1 is MGHRA and CDR2 is YSYEKL. Trimming removed 0 bases at V and 3 bases at J, with 12 bases between.

Points on this clonotype: Since no conserved phenylalanine or tryptophan closes the CDR3, a read error is the likely cause. The rearrangement joins TRBV27 to TRBJ2-7, with 8 bases that match TRBD1. Germline V CDR1 and CDR2: MNHEY, SMNVEV (reference sequence). CDR3 length: 16 residues. V trimming: 1 base; J trimming: 0 bases; junction bases outside the gene matches: 5. Here the CDR3 DNA reads TGTGCCAGCAGTTTATATGGGACAGGCAGCTCCTACGAGCAGTACTAC. The encoded protein is CASSLYGTGSSYEQYY.

This sequence joins TRBV6-1 and TRBJ2-5; D is undetermined. Deletions cut 4 bases from V and 2 bases from J, with 8 bases between. The CDR3 spans 13 residues. CDR1 and CDR2 (germline): MNHNS, SASEGT. The CDR3 DNA follows: TGTGCCAGCAGTGGGACCCAGCAAGAGACCCAGTACTTC. It translates to CASSGTQQETQYF.

The chain couples TRBV5-1 to TRBJ2-7; 7 bases line up with TRBD1. With V trimmed by 5 bases and J by 0 bases, 8 bases remained unmatched. The CDR3 is 15 residues long. Germline loops: CDR1 SGHRS, CDR2 YFSETQ. CDR3 coding DNA: TGCGCCAGCAGGTACGGGACAGATAGCTCCTACGAGCAGTACTTC. Protein: CASRYGTDSSYEQYF.

There are many counts of this clonotype. The V call is TRBV20-1, the J call TRBJ1-2, with D perhaps matching TRBD1 (6 bases). The CDR3 is 12 residues long. V gave up 6 bases and J gave up 2 bases, with 10 bases separating them. Germline assignment: CDR1 DFQATT and CDR2 SNEGSKA (reference sequence). Here the CDR3 DNA reads TGCAGTGCCGTGACAGGAAACTATGGCTACACCTTC. As protein: CSAVTGNYGYTF.

Only a few counts were recorded for this clonotype. The V call is TRBV12-3 or TRBV12-4, the J call TRBJ2-3; 10 nucleotides agree with TRBD2. This CDR3 comprises 13 residues. Germline trimming cut 1 base from V and 14 bases from J; bases unmatched to any gene: 6. CDR3 nucleotides: TGTGCCAGCAGTTTAGGTGGGACTAGCGACAGGTATTTT. Protein product: CASSLGGTSDRYF.

The chain is built from TRBV29-1 and TRBJ2-1; D might be TRBD1 or TRBD2, each matching 5 bases. Germline CDR1 SQVTM, CDR2 ANQGSEA. V dropped 7 bases and J dropped 2 bases, with 12 bases sitting between them. This CDR3 has 13 residues. The CDR3 region has the DNA TGCAGCGGGCACGGGACGACCTACAATGAGCAGTTCTTC. Translated, it gives CSGHGTTYNEQFF.

The chain recombines TRBV3-1 with TRBJ2-3; the match to TRBD2 covers 10 bases. The germline V gene has CDR1 LGHDT and CDR2 YNNKEL (reference sequence). This CDR3 is built from 16 residues. V shed 3 bases, J shed 5 bases, and the junction held 8 bases outside the gene matches. CDR3: CASSHPTSGVGDTQYF. CDR3 coding DNA: TGTGCCAGCAGCCATCCTACTAGCGGGGTGGGAGATACGCAGTATTTT.

The chain carries TRBV10-3 and TRBJ1-2; tentative D call: TRBD1 (6 bases). V dropped 0 bases and J dropped 8 bases, with 10 bases sitting between them. Per germline, CDR1 ENHRY and CDR2 SYGVKD. CDR3 size: 13 residues. The CDR3 DNA is TGTGCCATCAGTGAGTCGGGGGCTGGAGGCTACACCTTC. Encoded protein: CAISESGAGGYTF.

The chain employs TRBV20-1 and TRBJ1-5; a possible D gene is TRBD1 (5 bases). The CDR3 sequence is 14 residues long. Germline V gene lookup returns CDR1 DFQATT and CDR2 SNEGSKA (reference sequence). V was trimmed by 6 bases and J by 6 bases, leaving 18 bases between them. The CDR3 sequence is CSATSGTGSQPQHF. In nucleotides, the CDR3 is TGCAGTGCAACTTCCGGGACGGGGAGTCAGCCCCAGCATTTT.

The J gene is TRBJ2-2, the V gene TRBV29-1; weak D call: TRBD2 (6 bases). CDR3 length: 14 residues. CDR1 is SQVTM and CDR2 is ANQGSEA in the germline V gene. The V and J ends lost 1 base and 6 bases respectively, with 12 bases between them. The CDR3 region is CSVEVGWGAGELFF. Here the CDR3 DNA reads TGCAGCGTTGAAGTGGGGTGGGGGGCCGGGGAGCTGTTTTTT.

Points on this clonotype: One junction end does not reproduce the germline sequence, and a read error may be involved. The chain combines TRBV6-1 with TRBJ1-2, with 8 bases aligning to TRBD1. The CDR3 is 13 residues long. Germline CDR1 reads MNHNS; CDR2 reads SASEGT. CDR3 residues: CASSETGDYGHTF. DNA for the CDR3: TGTGCCAGCAGTGAGACAGGGGACTATGGCCACACCTTC.

J is TRBJ2-7 and V is TRBV2; D gene unclear. Trimming shortened V by 5 bases and J by 7 bases, and 15 bases separated the two germline ends. The CDR3 has 13 amino acids. CDR1 is SNHLY and CDR2 is FYNNEI in the germline V gene. DNA of the CDR3: TGTGCCAGCAGTCCCCGCCTGGGTGGGGAGCAGTACTTC. Translating gives CASSPRLGGEQYF.

This chain links TRBV27 with TRBJ2-7; 8 bases match TRBD2. The V gene end was trimmed by 7 bases and the J gene end by 5 bases; junction bases not matched to a gene: 7. The CDR3 has 13 amino acids. Per the germline V gene, CDR1 is MNHEY and CDR2 is SMNVEV (reference sequence). The CDR3 region has the DNA TGTGCCAGCAAATACGGGAGGGCCAACGAGCAGTACTTC. It specifies CASKYGRANEQYF.

This chain uses TRBV12-3 or TRBV12-4 with TRBJ2-5; the match to TRBD1 covers 8 bases. The J call is uncertain, as TRBJ2-7 better fits the DNA end. The CDR3 covers 14 residues. The CDR3 protein is CASSLDRAPYEQYF. CDR3 coding DNA: TGTGCCAGCAGTCTGGACAGGGCACCCTACGAGCAGTACTTC.

The chain joins TRBV20-1 to TRBJ2-1; a weak D match, TRBD1 (6 bases). Trimming left V 5 bases short and J 9 bases short, with 17 bases between. The CDR3 runs to 13 residues. CDR1 DFQATT and CDR2 SNEGSKA come from the germline V gene (reference sequence). CDR3 residues: CSAPDPGVGEQFF. The CDR3 nucleotides are TGCAGTGCTCCCGATCCAGGGGTGGGTGAGCAGTTCTTC.

The chain recombines TRBV12-3 or TRBV12-4 with TRBJ2-3, with D maybe TRBD2 (6 bases). The V end lost 2 bases, the J end lost 6 bases, and 9 bases lay between the germline ends. The CDR3 runs to 13 residues. The CDR3 region has the DNA TGTGCCAGCAGTTTACTGACTAGGGATACGCAGTATTTT. Protein: CASSLLTRDTQYF.

The table lists this clonotype with a count of one. The chain is built from TRBV6-1 and TRBJ2-4, with D perhaps TRBD2 (6 bases). This CDR3 comprises 14 residues. V lost 6 bases and J 1 base, leaving 10 bases between the germline ends. In germline, CDR1 is MNHNS, CDR2 SASEGT. The chain's CDR3 is CASRAGGAKNIQYF. In nucleotides, the CDR3 is TGTGCCAGCAGGGCTGGGGGGGCCAAAAACATTCAGTACTTC.

The chain employs TRBV20-1 and TRBJ2-7, with D maybe TRBD1 (6 bases). The CDR3 length is 13 residues. V shed 6 bases and J shed 3 bases, with 15 bases lying between them. Germline-derived CDR1 and CDR2 are DFQATT and SNEGSKA (reference sequence). CDR3 in DNA: TGCAGTGCCAGGGGTACTGGGATCTACGAGCAGTACTTC. Protein sequence: CSARGTGIYEQYF.

Remarks on this clonotype: Germline is not matched at one junction end, which may reflect a read error. The gene calls are TRBV15 and TRBJ2-7; tentatively, D is TRBD1 or TRBD2 (5 bases each). CDR3 size: 13 residues. Per germline, CDR1 LNHNV and CDR2 YYDKDF (reference sequence). The CDR3 nucleotides are TGTGCCACCGGCAGAGATGGGGGTTACGAGCAGTACTTC. Protein product: CATGRDGGYEQYF.

The chain joins TRBV15 to TRBJ2-4; D perhaps matches TRBD1 (5 bases). Gene TRBJ2-7 matches the end of the DNA better, so the J call may be wrong. The germline V gene has CDR1 LNHNV and CDR2 YYDKDF (reference sequence). The CDR3 is 14 residues long. CDR3 nucleotides: TGTGCCACCAGCAGAGATCGCAGGGTCTACGAGCAGTACTTC. It codes for CATSRDRRVYEQYF.

This clonotype was recorded a few times. The V and J genes are TRBV2 and TRBJ2-5; 9 bases are a match to TRBD2. Per germline, CDR1 SNHLY and CDR2 FYNNEI. Trimming cost V 7 bases and J 6 bases; bases outside gene matches: 9. CDR3 size: 14 residues. The CDR3 nucleotides read TGTGCCAGCACCCAATCTAGCGGGATGAAGACCCAGTACTTC. Protein sequence: CASTQSSGMKTQYF.

The chain recombines TRBV29-1 with TRBJ2-4, with D unclear. CDR1 is SQVTM, CDR2 ANQGSEA, per germline. The V and J ends lost 4 bases and 0 bases respectively, with 16 bases between them. The length of the CDR3 is 16 residues. CDR3 region: CSVVSAPPSAKNIQYF. DNA for the CDR3: TGCAGCGTTGTCTCCGCCCCTCCTTCAGCCAAAAACATTCAGTACTTC.

The chain carries TRBV20-1 and TRBJ1-2, with TRBD1 matching 8 bases. Losses at the gene ends were 3 bases for V and 4 bases for J; bases not matched to a gene: 10. Germline V gene data show CDR1 as DFQATT and CDR2 as SNEGSKA (reference sequence). The CDR3 consists of 15 residues. CDR3 residues: CSASSGTGYVYGYTF. The CDR3 DNA follows: TGCAGTGCTAGCTCCGGGACAGGTTACGTCTATGGCTACACCTTC.

The J gene is TRBJ2-4, the V gene TRBV5-1; D might be TRBD1 (6 bases). The DNA end favors TRBJ2-7, so the J call may be wrong. The germline gives CDR1 SGHRS, CDR2 YFSETQ. The CDR3 has 13 residues. The CDR3 DNA reads as TGCGCCAGCAGCCACCCGACAGGCTACGAGCAGTACTTC. Its translation is CASSHPTGYEQYF.

This clonotype was seen only a few times. The chain uses TRBV4-3 and TRBJ1-6; a possible D gene is TRBD1 (5 bases). In germline, CDR1 is LGHNA, CDR2 YSLEER. This CDR3 spans 16 amino acids. Trimming removed 0 bases at V and 10 bases at J, with 16 bases between. The CDR3 reads CASSQDQIQGSSPLHF. The CDR3 DNA reads as TGCGCCAGCAGCCAAGATCAGATCCAGGGTAGCTCACCCCTCCACTTT.

This chain uses TRBV4-1 with TRBJ2-2, with 8 bases lining up with TRBD2. With 6 bases clipped from V and 4 bases from J, the junction kept 10 bases outside the gene matches. Germline lookup yields CDR1 MGHRA and CDR2 YSYEKL. This CDR3 contains 16 residues. The chain's CDR3 is CASSPVAGGRTGELFF. The CDR3 region has the DNA TGCGCCAGCAGTCCCGTGGCGGGAGGTCGCACCGGGGAGCTGTTTTTT.

This clonotype was counted only a few times. The chain has TRBV27 and TRBJ1-6; a possible D gene is TRBD1 (5 bases). The germline V and J ends were trimmed by 6 bases and 0 bases, with 18 bases remaining between them. The germline V gene has CDR1 MNHEY and CDR2 SMNVEV (reference sequence). The CDR3 is made up of 18 amino acids. CDR3 sequence (DNA): TGTGCCAGCAGCCCTCAAACAGGCCCGTACTCCTATAATTCACCCCTCCACTTT. It is translated as CASSPQTGPYSYNSPLHF.

V gene TRBV27 combines with J gene TRBJ2-1, with TRBD2 matching over 12 bases. J gave up 7 bases and V 5 bases, and 12 bases lay outside the gene matches. This CDR3 has 17 residues. Germline values: CDR1 MNHEY, CDR2 SMNVEV (reference sequence). The CDR3 loop reads CASSQPSGGAPFNEQFF. CDR3 bases: TGTGCCAGCAGTCAGCCTAGCGGGGGGGCTCCCTTTAATGAGCAGTTCTTC.

The J gene is TRBJ1-1, the V gene TRBV10-3; the D is unclear. This CDR3 comprises 13 residues. The V end was cut by 4 bases, the J end by 7 bases, with 13 bases between. Germline loops: CDR1 ENHRY, CDR2 SYGVKD. The DNA of the CDR3 is TGTGCCATCAGTGTGGGAGTCCGGCTTGAAGCTTTCTTT. Its protein product is CAISVGVRLEAFF.